This TCR beta chain was identified in a study of T cell repertoires in cytomegalovirus infection. Background on the study: Both a matching HLA type and CMV infection were indicated by public TCR beta signatures.

TCRdb fed the reads into MiXCR, producing one record per CDR3 protein. The data show some 150,000 distinct CDR3 sequences, roughly 6% seen once. Broader study findings: Frequencies of public TCR beta families were cumulated, and this identified carriers of CMV plus the relevant HLA. HLA-C-restricted CMV clonotypes gave the most frequent clonotype in two of eight donors.

In this sample, this clonotype turned up many times. Its target is unknown. The CDR3 is 16 amino acids. Trimming took 4 bases from V and 5 from J; bases not matched to a gene: 11. Germline V gene sequence: CDR1 SGDLS, CDR2 YYNGEE. Sequencing was performed on PBMCs. This TCR came from a human donor in good health (CMV status not recorded). Some clones in this sample may be carry-over from other donors' samples. V and J are TRBV9 and TRBJ2-5, with TRBD2 matching 10 bases. DNA for the CDR3: TGTGCCAGCAGCCCTACTTCTAGCGGGGGCGGTGAGACCCAGTACTTC. Protein sequence: CASSPTSSGGGETQYF.